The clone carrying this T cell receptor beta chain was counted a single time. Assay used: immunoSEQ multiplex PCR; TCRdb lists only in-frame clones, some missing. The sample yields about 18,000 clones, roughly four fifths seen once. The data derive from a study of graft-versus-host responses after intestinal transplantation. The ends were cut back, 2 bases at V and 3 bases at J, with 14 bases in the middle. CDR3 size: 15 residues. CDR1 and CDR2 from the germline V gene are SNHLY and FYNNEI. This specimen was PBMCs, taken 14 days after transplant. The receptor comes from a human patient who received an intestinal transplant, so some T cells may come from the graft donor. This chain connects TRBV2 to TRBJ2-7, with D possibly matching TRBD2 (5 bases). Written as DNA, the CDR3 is TGTGCCAGCAGTGAACAGGAGGTGGAGGTCTACGAGCAGTACTTC. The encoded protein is CASSEQEVEVYEQYF.